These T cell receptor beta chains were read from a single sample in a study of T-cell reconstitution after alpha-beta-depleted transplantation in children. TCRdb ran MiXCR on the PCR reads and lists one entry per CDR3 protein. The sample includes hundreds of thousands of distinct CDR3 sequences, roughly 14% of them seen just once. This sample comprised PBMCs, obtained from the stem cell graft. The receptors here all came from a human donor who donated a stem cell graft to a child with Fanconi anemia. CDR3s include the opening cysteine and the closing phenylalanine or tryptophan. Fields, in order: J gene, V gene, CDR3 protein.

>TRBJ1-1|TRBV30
CAWGVSPNTEAFF
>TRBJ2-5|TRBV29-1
CSVDQVIGGPETQYF
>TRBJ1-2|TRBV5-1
CASSPQTGANYGYTF
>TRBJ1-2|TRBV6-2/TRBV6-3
CASSYPGGNYGYTF
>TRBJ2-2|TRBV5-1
CASRHGAGLNTGELFF
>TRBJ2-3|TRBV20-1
CSASLSQRGRTTDTQYF
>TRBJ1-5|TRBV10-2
CASRQGTQPQHF
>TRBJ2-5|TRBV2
CAVRGGGETQYF
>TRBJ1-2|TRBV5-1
CASSLGGENYGYTF
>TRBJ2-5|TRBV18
CASSPGPQETQYF